Listed here is a single T cell receptor (beta chain). Methods used by the authors: Scientists estimated how many nucleated cells there were by amplifying reference gene primers. Method: immunoSEQ multiplex PCR; TCRdb's copy keeps in-frame clones and lacks some. That table gives V, J and clone size, and the DNA gave D and trimming. The sample lists about 57,000 clones; around 76% were seen once. This specimen comes from a study of blood T cell repertoires in COVID-19. Study-wide background: The United States, Italy and Spain supplied acute and convalescent COVID-19 samples. Nucleic acid was either cDNA or gDNA, and it came from T cells, B-cell-depleted T cells, or PBMCs.

Germline values: CDR1 MNHNS, CDR2 SASEGT. V was cut by 3 bases and J by 14 bases, with 20 bases left in between. The CDR3 length is 14 residues. This rearrangement joins TRBV6-1 to TRBJ2-1; no clear D. This clonotype was obtained from a woman aged 60-75 years with acute or convalescent COVID-19. Sequences were obtained from peripheral blood. DNA for the CDR3: TGTGCCAGCAGTGATCTAAGTTCCCGGGTCCCAGAGTTCTTC. Protein product: CASSDLSSRVPEFF.